This TCR beta chain was identified during a study of cytomegalovirus exposure and HLA in healthy donors. General study points: First-cohort TCR clusters tended to co-occur in the 130 or so validation repertoires, a later analysis found.

Clones were sequenced by immunoSEQ multiplex PCR, and TCRdb holds only the in-frame ones, with some missing. The data contain about 75,000 clones, approximately 80% of them singletons. Note on this clone: What it binds is unknown.

The V gene's germline CDR1 is SGHVS and CDR2 FQNEAQ. V was trimmed by 5 bases and J by 4 bases, leaving 16 bases between them. The CDR3 runs 15 residues. This rearrangement joins TRBV7-8 to TRBJ2-3; TRBD2 is a possible D gene (6 bases). Sequencing used PBMCs. The receptor was isolated from a man aged 30 to 39 in good health and CMV-seronegative. The CDR3 nucleotides read TGTGCCAGCAGCCGAAGGAGGGTTCCCGCAGATACGCAGTATTTT. Residues: CASSRRRVPADTQYF.